This T cell receptor beta chain was observed in a study of T cells in Graves' hyperthyroidism and ophthalmopathy. Study-wide results and limits: Ophthalmopathy and stable hyperthyroidism were separated by a 13 V-J model.

Hyperthyroidism patients were newly diagnosed, had disease duration under 2 months, and were aged 18 to 65 years. V was trimmed by 0 bases and J by 4 bases, leaving 6 bases between them. Germline V CDR1 and CDR2: DFQATT, SNEGSKA (reference sequence). This CDR3 is built from 12 residues. Regions amplified from RNA transcripts were the TCR beta CDR3 regions. HTBI primers were employed in a first-round RT-PCR of the TCR CDR3. TCRdb re-called the multiplex PCR reads through MiXCR, storing one row per CDR3 protein. The repertoire holds about 290,000 distinct CDR3 sequences, with more than 10% as singletons. This clonotype was seen repeatedly, ten times or more. What it binds is not known.

This sequence was found in a woman in her 30s with Graves' hyperthyroidism that later progressed to Graves' ophthalmopathy. This chain joins TRBV20-1 and TRBJ2-5; tentatively, D is TRBD1 (6 bases). Input material: blood. CDR3 coding DNA: TGCAGTGCTAGAGAGGGGGCAGAGACCCAGTACTTC. This encodes CSAREGAETQYF.